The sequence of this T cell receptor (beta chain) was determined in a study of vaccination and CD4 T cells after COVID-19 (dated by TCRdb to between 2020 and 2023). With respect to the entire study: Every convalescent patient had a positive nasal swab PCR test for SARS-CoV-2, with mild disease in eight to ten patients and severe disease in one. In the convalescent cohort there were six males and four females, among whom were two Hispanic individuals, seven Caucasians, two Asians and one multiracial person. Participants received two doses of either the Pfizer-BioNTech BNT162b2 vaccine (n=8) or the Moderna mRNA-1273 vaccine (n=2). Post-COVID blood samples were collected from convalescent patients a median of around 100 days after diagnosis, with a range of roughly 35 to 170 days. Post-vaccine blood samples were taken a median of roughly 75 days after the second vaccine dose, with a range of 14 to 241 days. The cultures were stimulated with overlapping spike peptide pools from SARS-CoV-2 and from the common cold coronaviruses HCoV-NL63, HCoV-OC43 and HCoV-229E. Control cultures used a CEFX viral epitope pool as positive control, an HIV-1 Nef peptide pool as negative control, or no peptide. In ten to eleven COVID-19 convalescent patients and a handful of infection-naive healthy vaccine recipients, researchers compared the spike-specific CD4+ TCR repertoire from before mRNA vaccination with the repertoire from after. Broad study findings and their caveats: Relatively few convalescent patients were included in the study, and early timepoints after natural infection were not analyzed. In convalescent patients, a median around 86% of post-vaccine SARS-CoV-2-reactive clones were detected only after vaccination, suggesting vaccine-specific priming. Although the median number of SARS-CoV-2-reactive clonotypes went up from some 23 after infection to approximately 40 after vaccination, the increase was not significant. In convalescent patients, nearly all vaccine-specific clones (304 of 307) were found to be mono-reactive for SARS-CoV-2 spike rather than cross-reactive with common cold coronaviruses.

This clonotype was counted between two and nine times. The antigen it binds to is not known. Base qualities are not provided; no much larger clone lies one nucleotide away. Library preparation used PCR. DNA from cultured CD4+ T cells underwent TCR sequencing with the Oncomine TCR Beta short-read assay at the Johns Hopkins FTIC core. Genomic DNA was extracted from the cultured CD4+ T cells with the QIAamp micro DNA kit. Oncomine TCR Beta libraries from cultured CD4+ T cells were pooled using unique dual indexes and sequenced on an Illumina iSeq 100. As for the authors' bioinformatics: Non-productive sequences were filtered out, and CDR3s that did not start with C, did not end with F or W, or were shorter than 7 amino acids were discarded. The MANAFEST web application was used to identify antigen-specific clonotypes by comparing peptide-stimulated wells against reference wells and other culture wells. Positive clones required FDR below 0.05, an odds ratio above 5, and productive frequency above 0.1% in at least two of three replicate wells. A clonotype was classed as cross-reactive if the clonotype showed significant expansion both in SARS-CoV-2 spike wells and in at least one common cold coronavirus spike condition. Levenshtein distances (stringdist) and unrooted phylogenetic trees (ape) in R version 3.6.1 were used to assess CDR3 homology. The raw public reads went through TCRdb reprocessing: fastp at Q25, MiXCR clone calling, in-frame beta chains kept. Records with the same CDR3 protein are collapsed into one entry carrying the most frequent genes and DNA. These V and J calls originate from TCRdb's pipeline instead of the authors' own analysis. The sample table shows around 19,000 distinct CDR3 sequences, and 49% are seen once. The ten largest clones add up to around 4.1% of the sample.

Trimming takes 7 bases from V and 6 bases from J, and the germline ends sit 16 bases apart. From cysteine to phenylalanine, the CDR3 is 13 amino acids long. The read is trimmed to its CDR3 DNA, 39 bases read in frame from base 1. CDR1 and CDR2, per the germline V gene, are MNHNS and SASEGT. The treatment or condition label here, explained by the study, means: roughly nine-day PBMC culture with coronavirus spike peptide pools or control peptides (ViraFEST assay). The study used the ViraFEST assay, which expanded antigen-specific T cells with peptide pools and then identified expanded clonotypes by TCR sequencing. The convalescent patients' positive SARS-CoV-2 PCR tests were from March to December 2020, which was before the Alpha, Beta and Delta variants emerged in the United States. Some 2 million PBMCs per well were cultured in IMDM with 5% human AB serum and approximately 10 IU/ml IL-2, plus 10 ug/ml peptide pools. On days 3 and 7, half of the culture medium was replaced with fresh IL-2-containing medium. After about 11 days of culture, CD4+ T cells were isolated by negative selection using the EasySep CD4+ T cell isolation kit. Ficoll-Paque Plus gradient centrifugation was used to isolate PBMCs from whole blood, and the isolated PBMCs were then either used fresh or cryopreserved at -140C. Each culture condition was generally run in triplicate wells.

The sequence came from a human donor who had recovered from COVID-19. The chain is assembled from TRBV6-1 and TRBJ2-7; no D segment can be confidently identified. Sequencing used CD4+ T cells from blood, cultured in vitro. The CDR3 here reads CASNSPPLGEQYF. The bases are TGTGCCAGCAATAGTCCCCCCCTCGGCGAGCAGTACTTC.